This T cell receptor beta chain was found in a study of T-cell reconstitution after alpha-beta-depleted transplantation in children. Study conclusions and caveats: Reportedly, alpha-beta T cells present about two months post-transplant originated from several hundred expanded clones of graft origin. Diversity and T-cell counts at one year after transplant derived mostly from new T cells. Surviving recipient T cells and intrathymic progenitors accounted for some patients' high TCRbeta diversity at day 60.

Worth noting for this clonotype: What it recognizes is unknown.

Unique molecular identifiers were used to barcode this TCRbeta library. TCRdb itself ran the PCR reads through MiXCR, one entry per CDR3 protein. The profile shows a few hundred thousand distinct CDR3 sequences, approximately 12% of them singletons. J gave up 11 bases and V 5 bases, and 11 bases lay outside the gene matches. Germline V gene lookup returns CDR1 SGHTA and CDR2 FQGTGA. The CDR3 runs 16 residues. The sample consisted of PBMCs, mostly from graft donor cells, taken 360 days after TCRalphabeta/CD19-depleted stem cell transplant. The receptor was isolated from a male patient younger than 18 who had a stem cell transplant for acute myeloid leukemia, so the T cells may come from the graft donor. The chain combines TRBV7-3 with TRBJ2-2; 13 bases fit TRBD2. The CDR3, as DNA: TGTGCCAGCAGCCACGGGACTAGCGGGACAAGCGTTGAGCTGTTTTTT. The encoded protein is CASSHGTSGTSVELFF.